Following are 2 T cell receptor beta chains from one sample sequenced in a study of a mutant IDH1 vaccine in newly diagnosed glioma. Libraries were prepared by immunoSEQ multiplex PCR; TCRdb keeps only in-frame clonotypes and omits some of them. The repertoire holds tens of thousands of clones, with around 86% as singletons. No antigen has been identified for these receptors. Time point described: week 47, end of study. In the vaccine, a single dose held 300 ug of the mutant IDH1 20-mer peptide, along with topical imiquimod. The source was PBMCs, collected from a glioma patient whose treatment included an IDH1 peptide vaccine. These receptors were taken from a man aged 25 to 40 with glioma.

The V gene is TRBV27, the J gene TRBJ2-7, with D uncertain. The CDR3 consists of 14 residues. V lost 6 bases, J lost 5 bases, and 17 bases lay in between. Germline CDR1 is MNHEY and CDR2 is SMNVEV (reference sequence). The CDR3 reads CASRPGPFMDEQYF. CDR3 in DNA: TGTGCCAGCAGGCCGGGTCCATTCATGGACGAGCAGTACTTC.

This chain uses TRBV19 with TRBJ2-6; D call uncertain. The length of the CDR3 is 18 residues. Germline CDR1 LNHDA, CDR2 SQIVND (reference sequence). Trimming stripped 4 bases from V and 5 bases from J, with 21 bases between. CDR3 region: CASSNWFRRSFWANVLTF. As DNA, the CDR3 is TGTGCCAGTAGTAATTGGTTCCGCAGAAGCTTCTGGGCCAACGTCCTGACTTTC.